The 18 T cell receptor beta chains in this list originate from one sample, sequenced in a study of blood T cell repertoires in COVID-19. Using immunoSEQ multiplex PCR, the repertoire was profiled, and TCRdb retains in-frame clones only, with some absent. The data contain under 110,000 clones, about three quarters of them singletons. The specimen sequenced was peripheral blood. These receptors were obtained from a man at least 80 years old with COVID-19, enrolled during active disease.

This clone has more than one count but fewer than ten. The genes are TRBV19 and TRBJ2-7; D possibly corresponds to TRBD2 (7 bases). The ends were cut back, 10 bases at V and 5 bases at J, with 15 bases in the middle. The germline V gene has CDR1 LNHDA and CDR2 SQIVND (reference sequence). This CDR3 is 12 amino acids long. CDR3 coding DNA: TGTGCCACCGAGGGGGGGAAGCACGAGCAGTACTTC. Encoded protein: CATEGGKHEQYF.

CDR3: CASSWTGSTGELFF. The DNA for the CDR3 is TGTGCCAGCAGCTGGACAGGTAGCACCGGGGAGCTGTTTTTT. The chain combines TRBV11-3 with TRBJ2-2; TRBD1 matches 7 bases. Trimming at V came to 4 bases and at J to 4 bases, leaving 3 bases not matched to a gene. The CDR3 consists of 14 residues. The V gene's germline CDR1 is SGHNT and CDR2 YENEEA. Combining the CDR3 with reference TRBV11-3 and TRBJ2-2 gives the whole variable domain EAGVVQSPRYKIIEKKQPVAFWCNPISGHNTLYWYLQNLGQGPELLIRYENEEAVDDSQLPKDRFSAERLKGVDSTLKIQPAELGDSAVYLCASSWTGSTGELFFGEGSRLTVL.

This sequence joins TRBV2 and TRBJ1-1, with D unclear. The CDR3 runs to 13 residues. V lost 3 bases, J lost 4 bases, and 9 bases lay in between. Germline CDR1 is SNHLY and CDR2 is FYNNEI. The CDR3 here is CASSEREVTEAFF. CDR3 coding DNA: TGTGCCAGCAGTGAGAGGGAAGTCACTGAAGCTTTCTTT.

CDR3 protein: CASSQGHSENTEAFF. The CDR3 DNA reads as TGTGCCAGCAGCCAAGGACATTCGGAGAACACTGAAGCTTTCTTT. This rearrangement joins TRBV4-2 to TRBJ1-1, with D unclear. Per germline, CDR1 LGHNA and CDR2 YNFKEQ. Trimming shortened V by 1 base and J by 1 base, and 10 bases separated the two germline ends. The length of the CDR3 is 15 residues.

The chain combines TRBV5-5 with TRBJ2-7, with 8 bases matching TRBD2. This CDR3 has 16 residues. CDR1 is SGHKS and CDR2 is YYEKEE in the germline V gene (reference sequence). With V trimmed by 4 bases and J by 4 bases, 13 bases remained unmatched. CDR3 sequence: CASSTVLAEPFYEQYF. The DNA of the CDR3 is TGTGCCAGCAGCACAGTACTAGCGGAGCCCTTTTACGAGCAGTACTTC.

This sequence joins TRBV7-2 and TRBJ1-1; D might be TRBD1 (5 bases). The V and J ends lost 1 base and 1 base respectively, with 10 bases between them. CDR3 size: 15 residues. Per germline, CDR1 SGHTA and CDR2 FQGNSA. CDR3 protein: CASSLVRAKNTEAFF. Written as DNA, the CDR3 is TGTGCCAGCAGCTTAGTCAGGGCGAAGAACACTGAAGCTTTCTTT.

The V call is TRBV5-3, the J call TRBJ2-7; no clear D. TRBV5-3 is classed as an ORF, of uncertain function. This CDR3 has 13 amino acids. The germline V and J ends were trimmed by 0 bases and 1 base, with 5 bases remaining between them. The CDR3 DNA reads TGTGCCAGAAGCTTGGTGCGTTCCTACGAGCAGTACTTC. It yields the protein CARSLVRSYEQYF.

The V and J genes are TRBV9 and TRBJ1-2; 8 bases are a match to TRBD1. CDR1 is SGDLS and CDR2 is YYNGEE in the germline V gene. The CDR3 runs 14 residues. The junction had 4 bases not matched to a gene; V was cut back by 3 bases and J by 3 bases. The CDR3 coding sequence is TGTGCCAGCAGCGCGACAGGGGTGGACTATGGCTACACCTTC. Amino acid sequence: CASSATGVDYGYTF.

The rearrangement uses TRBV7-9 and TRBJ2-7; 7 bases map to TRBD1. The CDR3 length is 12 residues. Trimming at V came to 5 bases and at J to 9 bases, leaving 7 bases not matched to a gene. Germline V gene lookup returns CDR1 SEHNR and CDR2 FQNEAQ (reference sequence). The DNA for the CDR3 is TGTGCCAGCAGCCCCCGACAGGGTAGGCAGTACTTC. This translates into CASSPRQGRQYF.

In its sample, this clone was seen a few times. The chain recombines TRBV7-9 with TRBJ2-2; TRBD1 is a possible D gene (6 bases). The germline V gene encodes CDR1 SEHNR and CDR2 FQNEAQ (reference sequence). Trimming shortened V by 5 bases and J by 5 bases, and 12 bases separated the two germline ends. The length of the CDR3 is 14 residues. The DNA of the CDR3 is TGTGCCAGCAGCGCATCTCAGGGGACCGGGGAGCTGTTTTTT. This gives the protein CASSASQGTGELFF.

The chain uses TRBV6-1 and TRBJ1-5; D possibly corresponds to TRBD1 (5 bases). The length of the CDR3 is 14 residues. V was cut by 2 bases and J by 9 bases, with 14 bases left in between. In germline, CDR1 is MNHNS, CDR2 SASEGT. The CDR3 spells CASSELRASGPQHF. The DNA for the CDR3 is TGTGCCAGCAGTGAACTCAGGGCCTCTGGGCCCCAGCATTTT.

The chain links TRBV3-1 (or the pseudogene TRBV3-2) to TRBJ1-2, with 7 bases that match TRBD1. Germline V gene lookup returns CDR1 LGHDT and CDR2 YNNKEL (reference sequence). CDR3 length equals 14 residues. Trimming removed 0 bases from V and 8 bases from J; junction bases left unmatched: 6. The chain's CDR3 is CASSQDMAGGGYTF. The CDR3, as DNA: TGTGCCAGCAGCCAAGACATGGCAGGGGGAGGCTACACCTTC.

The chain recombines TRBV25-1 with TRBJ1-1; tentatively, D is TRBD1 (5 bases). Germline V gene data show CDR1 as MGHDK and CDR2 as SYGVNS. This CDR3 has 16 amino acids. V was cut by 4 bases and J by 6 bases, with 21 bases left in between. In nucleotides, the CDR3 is TGTGCCAGCAGTGCGGGCTCGGGGGGAGTTGCCGCTGAAGCTTTCTTT. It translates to CASSAGSGGVAAEAFF. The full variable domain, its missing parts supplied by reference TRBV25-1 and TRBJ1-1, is EADIYQTPRYLVIGTGKKITLECSQTMGHDKMYWYQQDPGMELHLIHYSYGVNSTEKGDLSSESTVSRIRTEHFPLTLESARPSHTSQYLCASSAGSGGVAAEAFFGQGTRLTVV.

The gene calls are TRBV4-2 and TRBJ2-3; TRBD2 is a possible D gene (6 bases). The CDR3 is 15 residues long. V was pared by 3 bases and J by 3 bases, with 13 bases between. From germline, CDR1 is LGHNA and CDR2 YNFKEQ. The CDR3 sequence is CASSHGLKATDTQYF. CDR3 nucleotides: TGTGCCAGCAGCCACGGACTAAAAGCTACAGATACGCAGTATTTT.

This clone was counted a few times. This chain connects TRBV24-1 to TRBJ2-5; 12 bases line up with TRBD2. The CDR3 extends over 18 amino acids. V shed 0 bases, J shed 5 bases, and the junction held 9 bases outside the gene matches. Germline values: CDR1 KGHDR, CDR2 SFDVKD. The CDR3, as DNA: TGTGCCACCAGTGATTTGGGGGAGACTAGCGGGAGAGGTGAGACCCAGTACTTC. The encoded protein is CATSDLGETSGRGETQYF.

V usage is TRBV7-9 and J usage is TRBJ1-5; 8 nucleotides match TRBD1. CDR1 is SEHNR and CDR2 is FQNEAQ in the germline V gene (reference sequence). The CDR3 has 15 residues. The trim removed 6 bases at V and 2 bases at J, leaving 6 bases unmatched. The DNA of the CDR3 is TGTGCCAGCAGAGCCGGGACAGGTGGCAATCAGCCCCAGCATTTT. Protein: CASRAGTGGNQPQHF. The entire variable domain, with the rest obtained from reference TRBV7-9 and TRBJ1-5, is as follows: DTGVSQNPRHKITKRGQNVTFRCDPISEHNRLYWYRQTLGQGPEFLTYFQNEAQLEKSRLLSDRFSAERPKGSFSTLEIQRTEQGDSAMYLCASRAGTGGNQPQHFGDGTRLSIL.

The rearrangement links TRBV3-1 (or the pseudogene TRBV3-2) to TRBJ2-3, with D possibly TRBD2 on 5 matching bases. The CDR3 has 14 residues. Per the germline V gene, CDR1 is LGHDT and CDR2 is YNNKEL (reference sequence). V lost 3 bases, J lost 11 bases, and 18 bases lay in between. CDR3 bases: TGTGCCAGCAGCCACCGACCTAGAGCGGAAAGGCAGTATTTT. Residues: CASSHRPRAERQYF.

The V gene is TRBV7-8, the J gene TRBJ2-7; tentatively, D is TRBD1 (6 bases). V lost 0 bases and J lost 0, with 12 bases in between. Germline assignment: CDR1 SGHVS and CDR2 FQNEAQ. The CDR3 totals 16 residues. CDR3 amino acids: CASSLAGQFISYEQYF. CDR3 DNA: TGTGCCAGCAGCTTAGCCGGACAGTTCATCTCCTACGAGCAGTACTTC.